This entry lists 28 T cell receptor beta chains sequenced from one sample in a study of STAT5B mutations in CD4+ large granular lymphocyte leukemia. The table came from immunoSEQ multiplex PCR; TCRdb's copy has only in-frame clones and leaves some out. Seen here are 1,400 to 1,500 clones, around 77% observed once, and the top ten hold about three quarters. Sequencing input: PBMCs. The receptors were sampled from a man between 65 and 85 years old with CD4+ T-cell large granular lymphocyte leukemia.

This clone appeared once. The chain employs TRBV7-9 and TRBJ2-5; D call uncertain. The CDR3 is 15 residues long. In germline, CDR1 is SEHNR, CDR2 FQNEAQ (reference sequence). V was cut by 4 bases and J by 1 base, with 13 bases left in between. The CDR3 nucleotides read TGTGCCAGCAGCTCGGACGGCAACCCCCAAGAGACCCAGTACTTC. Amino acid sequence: CASSSDGNPQETQYF.

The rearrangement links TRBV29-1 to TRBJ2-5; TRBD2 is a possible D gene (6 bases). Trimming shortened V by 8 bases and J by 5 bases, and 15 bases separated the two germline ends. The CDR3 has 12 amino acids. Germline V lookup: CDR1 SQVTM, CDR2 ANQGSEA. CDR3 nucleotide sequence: TGCAGCTCCACGCGGGGCGGGGAGACCCAGTACTTC. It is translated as CSSTRGGETQYF.

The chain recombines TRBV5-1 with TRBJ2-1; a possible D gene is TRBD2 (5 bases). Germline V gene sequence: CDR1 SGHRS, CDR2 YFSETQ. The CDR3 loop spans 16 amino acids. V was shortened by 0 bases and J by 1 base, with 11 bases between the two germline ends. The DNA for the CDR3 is TGCGCCAGCAGCTTGGATATAGCGTCTTCCTACAATGAGCAGTTCTTC. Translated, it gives CASSLDIASSYNEQFF.

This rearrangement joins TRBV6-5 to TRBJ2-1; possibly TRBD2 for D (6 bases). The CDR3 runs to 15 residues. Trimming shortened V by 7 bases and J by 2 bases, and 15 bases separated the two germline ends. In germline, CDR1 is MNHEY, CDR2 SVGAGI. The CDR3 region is CASTPTGGPYNEQFF. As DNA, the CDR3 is TGTGCCAGCACCCCAACCGGGGGTCCCTACAATGAGCAGTTCTTC.

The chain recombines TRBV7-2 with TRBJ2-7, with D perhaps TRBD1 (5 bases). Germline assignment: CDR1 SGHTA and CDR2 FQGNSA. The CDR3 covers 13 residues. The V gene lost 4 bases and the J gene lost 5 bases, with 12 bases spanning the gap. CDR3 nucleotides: TGTGCCAGCAGCTCCGTGGGGCCCCACGAGCAGTACTTC. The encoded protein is CASSSVGPHEQYF.

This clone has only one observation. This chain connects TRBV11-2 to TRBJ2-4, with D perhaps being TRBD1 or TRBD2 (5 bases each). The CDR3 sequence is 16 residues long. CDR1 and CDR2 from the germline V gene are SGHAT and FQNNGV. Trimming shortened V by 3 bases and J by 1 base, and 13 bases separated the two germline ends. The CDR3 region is CASSFGTAGAKNIQYF. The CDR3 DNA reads TGTGCCAGCAGCTTCGGGACGGCCGGGGCCAAAAACATTCAGTACTTC.

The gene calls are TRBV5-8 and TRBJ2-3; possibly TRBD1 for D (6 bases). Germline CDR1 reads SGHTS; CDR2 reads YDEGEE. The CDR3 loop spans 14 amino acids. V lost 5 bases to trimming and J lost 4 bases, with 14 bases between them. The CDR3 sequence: CASSTGSGADTQYF. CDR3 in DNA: TGTGCCAGCAGTACCGGTTCAGGGGCAGATACGCAGTATTTT.

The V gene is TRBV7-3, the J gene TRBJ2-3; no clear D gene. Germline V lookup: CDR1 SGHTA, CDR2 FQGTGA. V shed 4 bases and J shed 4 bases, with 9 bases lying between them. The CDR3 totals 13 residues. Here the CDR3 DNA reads TGTGCCAGCAGCTCTGGACGGGCAGATACGCAGTATTTT. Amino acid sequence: CASSSGRADTQYF. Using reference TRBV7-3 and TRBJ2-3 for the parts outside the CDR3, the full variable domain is GAGVSQTPSNKVTEKGKYVELRCDPISGHTALYWYRQSLGQGPEFLIYFQGTGAADDSGLPNDRFFAVRPEGSVSTLKIQRTERGDSAVYLCASSSGRADTQYFGPGTRLTVL.

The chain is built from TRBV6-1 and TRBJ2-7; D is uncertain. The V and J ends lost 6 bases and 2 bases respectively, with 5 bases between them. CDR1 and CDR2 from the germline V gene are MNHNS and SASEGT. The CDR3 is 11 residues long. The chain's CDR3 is CASSRTYEQYV. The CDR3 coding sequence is TGTGCCAGCAGCCGGACCTACGAGCAGTACGTC.

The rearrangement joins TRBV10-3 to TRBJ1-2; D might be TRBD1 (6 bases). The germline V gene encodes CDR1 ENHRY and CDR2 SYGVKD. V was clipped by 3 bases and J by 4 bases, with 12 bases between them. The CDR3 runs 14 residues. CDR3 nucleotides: TGTGCCATCAGTGACGTTACAGGGTCCTATGGCTACACCTTC. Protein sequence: CAISDVTGSYGYTF.

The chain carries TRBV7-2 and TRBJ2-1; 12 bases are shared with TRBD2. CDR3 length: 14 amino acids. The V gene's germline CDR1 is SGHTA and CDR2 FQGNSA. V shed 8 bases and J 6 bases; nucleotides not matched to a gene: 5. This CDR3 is CASGRLAGVNEQFF. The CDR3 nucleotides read TGTGCCAGCGGCAGACTAGCGGGGGTCAATGAGCAGTTCTTC.

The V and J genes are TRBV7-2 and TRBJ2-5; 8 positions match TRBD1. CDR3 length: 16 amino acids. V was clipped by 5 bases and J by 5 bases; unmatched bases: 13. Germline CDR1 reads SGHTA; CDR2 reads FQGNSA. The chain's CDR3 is CASSPIDRGGRETQYF. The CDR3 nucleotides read TGTGCCAGCAGCCCGATTGACAGGGGAGGTCGGGAGACCCAGTACTTC.

CDR3 sequence: CASSLEGTSGRYYNEQFF. CDR3 DNA sequence: TGTGCCAGCAGCTTAGAGGGGACTAGCGGGAGGTACTACAATGAGCAGTTCTTC. This chain uses TRBV7-2 with TRBJ2-1; 15 positions agree with TRBD2. Germline assignment: CDR1 SGHTA and CDR2 FQGNSA. The CDR3 is 18 residues long. V dropped 1 base and J dropped 3; count of bases not matched to a gene: 4.

CDR3 amino acids: CASSERGRGSYEQYF. DNA of the CDR3: TGTGCCAGCAGTGAAAGGGGGCGGGGCTCCTACGAGCAGTACTTC. The J gene is TRBJ2-7, the V gene TRBV2; maybe TRBD1 (7 bases). Germline-derived CDR1 and CDR2 are SNHLY and FYNNEI. The CDR3 length is 15 residues. Between the trimmed V and J ends, which lost 2 bases and 0 bases, there was a span of 11 bases. The complete variable domain, with remaining parts taken from reference TRBV2 and TRBJ2-7, reads EPEVTQTPSHQVTQMGQEVILRCVPISNHLYFYWYRQILGQKVEFLVSFYNNEISEKSEIFDDQFSVERPDGSNFTLKIRSTKLEDSAMYFCASSERGRGSYEQYFGPGTRLTVT.

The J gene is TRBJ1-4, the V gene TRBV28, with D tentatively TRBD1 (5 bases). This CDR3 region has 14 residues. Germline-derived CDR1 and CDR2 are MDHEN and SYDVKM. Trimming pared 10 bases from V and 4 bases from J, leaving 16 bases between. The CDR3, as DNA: TGTGCCACCCTTGACCCGGGACTTAATGAAAAACTGTTTTTT. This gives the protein CATLDPGLNEKLFF.

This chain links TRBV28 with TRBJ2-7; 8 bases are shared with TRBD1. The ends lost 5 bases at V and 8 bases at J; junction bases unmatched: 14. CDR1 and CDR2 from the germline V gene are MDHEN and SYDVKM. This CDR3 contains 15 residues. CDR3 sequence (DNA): TGTGCCAGCAGTACGACCGCAGGCAGGGGGCTTCAGCAGTACGTC. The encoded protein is CASSTTAGRGLQQYV.

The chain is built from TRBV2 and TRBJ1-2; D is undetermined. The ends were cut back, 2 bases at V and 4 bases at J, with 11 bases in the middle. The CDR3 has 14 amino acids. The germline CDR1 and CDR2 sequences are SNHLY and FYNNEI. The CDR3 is CASSEFPDFYGYTF. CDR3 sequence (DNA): TGTGCCAGCAGTGAATTCCCAGACTTCTATGGCTACACCTTC.

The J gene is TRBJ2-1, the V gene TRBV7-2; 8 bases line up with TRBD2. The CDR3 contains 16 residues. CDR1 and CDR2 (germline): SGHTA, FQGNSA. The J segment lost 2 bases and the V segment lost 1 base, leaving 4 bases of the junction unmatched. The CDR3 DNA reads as TGTGCCAGCAGCTTAGTCGCGGGAGGAACCTACAATGAGCAGTTCTTC. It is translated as CASSLVAGGTYNEQFF.

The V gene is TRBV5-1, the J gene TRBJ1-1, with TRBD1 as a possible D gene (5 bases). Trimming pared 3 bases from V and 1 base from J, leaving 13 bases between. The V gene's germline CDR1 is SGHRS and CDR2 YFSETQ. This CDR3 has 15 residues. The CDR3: CASSYSQGANTEAFF. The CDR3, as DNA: TGCGCCAGCAGCTATTCCCAGGGTGCGAACACTGAAGCTTTCTTT. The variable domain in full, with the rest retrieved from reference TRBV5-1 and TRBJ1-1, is KAGVTQTPRYLIKTRGQQVTLSCSPISGHRSVSWYQQTPGQGLQFLFEYFSETQRNKGNFPGRFSGRQFSNSRSEMNVSTLELGDSALYLCASSYSQGANTEAFFGQGTRLTVV.

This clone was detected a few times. CDR3 sequence: CASSPRRLSYEQYF. The CDR3 bases are TGTGCCAGCAGCCCTAGGCGTCTCTCCTACGAGCAGTACTTC. This rearrangement joins TRBV11-1 to TRBJ2-7; D unresolved. The CDR3 covers 14 residues. V was trimmed by 5 bases and J by 0 bases, leaving 11 bases between them. Germline loops: CDR1 SGHAT, CDR2 FQDESV (reference sequence).

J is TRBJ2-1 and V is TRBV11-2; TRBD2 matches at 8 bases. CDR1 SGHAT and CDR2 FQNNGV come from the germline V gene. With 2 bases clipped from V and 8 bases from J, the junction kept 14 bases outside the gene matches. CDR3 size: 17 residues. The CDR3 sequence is CASSLRRGLGGVDEQFF. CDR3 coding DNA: TGTGCCAGCAGCTTAAGAAGGGGCCTCGGGGGGGTCGATGAGCAGTTCTTC.

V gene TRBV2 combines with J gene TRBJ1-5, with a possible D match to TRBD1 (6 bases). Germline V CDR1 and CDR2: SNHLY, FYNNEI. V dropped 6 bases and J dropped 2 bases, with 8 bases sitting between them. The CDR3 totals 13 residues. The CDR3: CASRDSGNQPQHF. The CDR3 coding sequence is TGTGCCAGCAGGGACAGTGGCAATCAGCCCCAGCATTTT.

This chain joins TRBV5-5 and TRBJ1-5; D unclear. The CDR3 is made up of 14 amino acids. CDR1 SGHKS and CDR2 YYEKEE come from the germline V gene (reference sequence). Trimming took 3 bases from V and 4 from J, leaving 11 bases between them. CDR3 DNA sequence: TGTGCCAGCAGCTGGACGGCAGATAATCAGCCCCAGCATTTT. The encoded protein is CASSWTADNQPQHF.

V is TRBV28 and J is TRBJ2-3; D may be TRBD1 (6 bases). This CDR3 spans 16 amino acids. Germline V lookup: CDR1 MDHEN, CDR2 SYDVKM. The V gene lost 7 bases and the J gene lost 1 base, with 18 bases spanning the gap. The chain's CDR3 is CASTLGWGPGTDTQYF. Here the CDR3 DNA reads TGTGCCAGCACCCTTGGGTGGGGGCCTGGCACAGATACGCAGTATTTT.

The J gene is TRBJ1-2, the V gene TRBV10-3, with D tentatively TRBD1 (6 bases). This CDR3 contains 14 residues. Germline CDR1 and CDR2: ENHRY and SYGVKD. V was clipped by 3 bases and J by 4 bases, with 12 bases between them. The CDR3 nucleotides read TGTGCCATCAGTGACGTTACAGGGTTCTATGGCTACACCTTC. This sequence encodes CAISDVTGFYGYTF.

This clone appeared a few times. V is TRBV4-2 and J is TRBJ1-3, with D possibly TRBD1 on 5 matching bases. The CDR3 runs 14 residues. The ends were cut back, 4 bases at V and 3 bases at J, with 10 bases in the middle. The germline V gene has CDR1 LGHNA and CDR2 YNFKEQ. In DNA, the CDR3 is TGTGCCAGCAGCCCACAGGTCCTTGGAAACACCATATATTTT. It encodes CASSPQVLGNTIYF.

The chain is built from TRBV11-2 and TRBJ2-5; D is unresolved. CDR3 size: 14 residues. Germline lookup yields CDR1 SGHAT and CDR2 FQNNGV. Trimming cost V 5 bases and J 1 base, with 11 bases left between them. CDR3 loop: CASSQWPTQETQYF. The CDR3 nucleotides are TGTGCCAGCAGCCAATGGCCGACCCAAGAGACCCAGTACTTC.

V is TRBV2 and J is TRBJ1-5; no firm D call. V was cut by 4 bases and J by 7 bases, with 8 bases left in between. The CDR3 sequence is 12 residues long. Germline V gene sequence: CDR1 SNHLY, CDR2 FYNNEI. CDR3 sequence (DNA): TGTGCCAGCAGTGTGGTAGGGCAGCCCCAGCATTTT. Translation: CASSVVGQPQHF.